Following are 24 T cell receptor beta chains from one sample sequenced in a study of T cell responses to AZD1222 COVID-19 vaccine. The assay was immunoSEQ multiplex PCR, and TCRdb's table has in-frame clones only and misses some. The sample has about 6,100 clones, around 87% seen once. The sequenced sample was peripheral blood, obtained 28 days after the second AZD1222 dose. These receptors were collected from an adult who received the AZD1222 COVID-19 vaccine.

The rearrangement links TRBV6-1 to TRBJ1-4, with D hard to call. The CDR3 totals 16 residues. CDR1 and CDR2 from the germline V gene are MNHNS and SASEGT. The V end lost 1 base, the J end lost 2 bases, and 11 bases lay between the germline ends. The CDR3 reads CASSEVIGQTNEKLFF. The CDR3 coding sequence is TGTGCCAGCAGTGAAGTTATTGGGCAGACTAATGAAAAACTGTTTTTT.

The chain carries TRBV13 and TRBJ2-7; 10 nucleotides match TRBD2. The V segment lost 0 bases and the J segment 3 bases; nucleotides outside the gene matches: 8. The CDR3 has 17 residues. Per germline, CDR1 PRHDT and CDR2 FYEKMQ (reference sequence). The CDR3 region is CASSLGRYSGRNYEQYF. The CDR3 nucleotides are TGTGCCAGCAGCTTAGGCAGGTATAGCGGGAGGAACTACGAGCAGTACTTC.

In DNA form, the CDR3 reads TGCGCCAGCAGCTTGGGACAGATAACCGGGGAGCTGTTTTTT. Translating gives CASSLGQITGELFF. V and J are TRBV5-1 and TRBJ2-2; TRBD1 is a possible D gene (5 bases). Germline V lookup: CDR1 SGHRS, CDR2 YFSETQ. Trimming left V 0 bases short and J 5 bases short, with 8 bases between. This CDR3 contains 14 residues. The entire variable domain, with the rest obtained from reference TRBV5-1 and TRBJ2-2, is as follows: KAGVTQTPRYLIKTRGQQVTLSCSPISGHRSVSWYQQTPGQGLQFLFEYFSETQRNKGNFPGRFSGRQFSNSRSEMNVSTLELGDSALYLCASSLGQITGELFFGEGSRLTVL.

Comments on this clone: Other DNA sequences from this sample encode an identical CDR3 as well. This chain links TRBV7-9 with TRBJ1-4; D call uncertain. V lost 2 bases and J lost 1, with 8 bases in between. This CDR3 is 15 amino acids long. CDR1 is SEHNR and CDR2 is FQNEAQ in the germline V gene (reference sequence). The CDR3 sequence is CASSLLRGTNEKLFF. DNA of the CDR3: TGTGCCAGCAGCTTACTCCGCGGAACTAATGAAAAACTGTTTTTT. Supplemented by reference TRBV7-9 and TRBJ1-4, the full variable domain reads DTGVSQNPRHKITKRGQNVTFRCDPISEHNRLYWYRQTLGQGPEFLTYFQNEAQLEKSRLLSDRFSAERPKGSFSTLEIQRTEQGDSAMYLCASSLLRGTNEKLFFGSGTQLSVL.

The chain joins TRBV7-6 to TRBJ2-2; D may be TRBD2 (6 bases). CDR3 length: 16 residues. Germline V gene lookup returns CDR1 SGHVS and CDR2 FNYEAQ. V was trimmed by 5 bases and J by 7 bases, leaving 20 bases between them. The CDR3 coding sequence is TGTGCCAGCAGCCCAACCGGGACGGGAGCTTTCGGGGAGCTGTTTTTT. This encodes CASSPTGTGAFGELFF.

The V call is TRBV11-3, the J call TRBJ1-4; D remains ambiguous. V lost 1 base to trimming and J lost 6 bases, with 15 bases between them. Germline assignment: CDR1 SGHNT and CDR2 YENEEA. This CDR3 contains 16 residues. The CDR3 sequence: CASSLGTGKQHEKLFF. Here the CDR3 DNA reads TGTGCCAGCAGCTTAGGGACGGGCAAGCAACATGAAAAACTGTTTTTT.

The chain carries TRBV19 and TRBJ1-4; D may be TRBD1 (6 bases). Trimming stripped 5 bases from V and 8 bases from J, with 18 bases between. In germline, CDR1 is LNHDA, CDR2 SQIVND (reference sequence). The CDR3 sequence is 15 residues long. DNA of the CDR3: TGTGCCAGTAGTGTTTCGGACAGCTTGGAGGAAAAACTGTTTTTT. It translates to CASSVSDSLEEKLFF.

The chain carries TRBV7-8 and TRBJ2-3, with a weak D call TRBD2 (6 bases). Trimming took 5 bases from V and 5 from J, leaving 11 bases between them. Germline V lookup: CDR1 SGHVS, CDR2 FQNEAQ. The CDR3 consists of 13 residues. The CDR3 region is CASSPAGLDTQYF. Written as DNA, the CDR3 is TGTGCCAGCAGCCCGGCGGGATTAGATACGCAGTATTTT.

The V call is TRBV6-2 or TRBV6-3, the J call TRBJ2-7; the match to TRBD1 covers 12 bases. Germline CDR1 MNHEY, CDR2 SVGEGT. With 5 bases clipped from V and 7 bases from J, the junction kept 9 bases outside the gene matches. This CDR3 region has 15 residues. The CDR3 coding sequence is TGTGCCAGCAGTGACGCCGGGACAGGGGGCGAGGAGCAGTACTTC. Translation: CASSDAGTGGEEQYF.

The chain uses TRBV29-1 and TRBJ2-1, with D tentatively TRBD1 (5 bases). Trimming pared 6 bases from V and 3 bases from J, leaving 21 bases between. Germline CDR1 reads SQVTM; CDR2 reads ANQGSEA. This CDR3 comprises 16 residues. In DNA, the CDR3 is TGCAGCGTGGGGCAAAGGATCGCGCCCGTCTACAATGAGCAGTTCTTC. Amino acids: CSVGQRIAPVYNEQFF.

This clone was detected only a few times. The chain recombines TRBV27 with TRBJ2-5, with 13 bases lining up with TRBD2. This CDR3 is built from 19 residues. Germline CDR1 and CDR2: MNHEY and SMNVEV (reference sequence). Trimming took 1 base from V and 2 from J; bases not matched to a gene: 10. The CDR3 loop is CASSLFPGLAGRGQETQYF. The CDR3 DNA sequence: TGTGCCAGCAGTTTATTTCCGGGACTAGCGGGAAGGGGTCAAGAGACCCAGTACTTC.

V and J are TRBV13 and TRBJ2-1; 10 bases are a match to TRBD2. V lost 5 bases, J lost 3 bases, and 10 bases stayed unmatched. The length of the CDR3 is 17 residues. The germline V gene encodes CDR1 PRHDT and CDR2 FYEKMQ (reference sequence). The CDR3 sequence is CASSIIDGLAVYNEQFF. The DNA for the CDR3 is TGTGCCAGCAGCATAATCGACGGACTAGCGGTCTACAATGAGCAGTTCTTC.

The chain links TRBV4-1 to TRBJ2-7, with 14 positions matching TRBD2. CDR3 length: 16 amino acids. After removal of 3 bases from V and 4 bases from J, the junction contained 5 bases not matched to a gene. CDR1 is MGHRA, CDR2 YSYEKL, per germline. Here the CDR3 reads CASSQATSGRGYEQYF. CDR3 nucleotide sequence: TGCGCCAGCAGCCAGGCGACTAGCGGGAGGGGTTACGAGCAGTACTTC.

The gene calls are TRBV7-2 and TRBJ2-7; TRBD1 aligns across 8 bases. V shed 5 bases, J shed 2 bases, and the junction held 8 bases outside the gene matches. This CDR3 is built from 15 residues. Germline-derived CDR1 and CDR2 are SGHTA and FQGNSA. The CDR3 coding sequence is TGTGCCAGCAGCGCTCGGACAGGGTTAACCTACGAGCAGTACTTC. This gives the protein CASSARTGLTYEQYF.

Written as DNA, the CDR3 is TGCGCCAGCAGCGACGTGCCCACGGAAGCTTTCTTT. Translation gives CASSDVPTEAFF. This chain links TRBV5-1 with TRBJ1-1; no reliable D call. CDR3 length equals 12 residues. The ends were cut back, 4 bases at V and 8 bases at J, with 12 bases in the middle. Per germline, CDR1 SGHRS and CDR2 YFSETQ.

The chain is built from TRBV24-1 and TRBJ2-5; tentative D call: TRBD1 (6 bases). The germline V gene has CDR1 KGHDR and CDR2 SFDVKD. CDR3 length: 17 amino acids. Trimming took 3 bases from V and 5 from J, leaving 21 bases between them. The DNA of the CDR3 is TGTGCCACCAGTGATCCCGCCGGGGACAATAGGAGGGAGACCCAGTACTTC. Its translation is CATSDPAGDNRRETQYF.

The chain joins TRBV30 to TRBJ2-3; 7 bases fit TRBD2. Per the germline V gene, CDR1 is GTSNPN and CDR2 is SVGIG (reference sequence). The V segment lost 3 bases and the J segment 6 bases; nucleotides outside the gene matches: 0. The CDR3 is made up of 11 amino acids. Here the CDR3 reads CAWSGGDTQYF. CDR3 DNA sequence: TGTGCCTGGAGCGGGGGGGATACGCAGTATTTT. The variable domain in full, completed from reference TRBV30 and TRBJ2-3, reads SQTIHQWPATLVQPVGSPLSLECTVEGTSNPNLYWYRQAAGRGLQLLFYSVGIGQISSEVPQNLSASRPQDRQFILSSKKLLLSDSGFYLCAWSGGDTQYFGPGTRLTVL.

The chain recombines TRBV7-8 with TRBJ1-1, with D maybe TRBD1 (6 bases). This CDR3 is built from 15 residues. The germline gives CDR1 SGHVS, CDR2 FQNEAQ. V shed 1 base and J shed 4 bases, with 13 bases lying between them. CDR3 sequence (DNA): TGTGCCAGCAGCTTAGGTTACAGGGATCGCACTGAAGCTTTCTTT. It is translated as CASSLGYRDRTEAFF.

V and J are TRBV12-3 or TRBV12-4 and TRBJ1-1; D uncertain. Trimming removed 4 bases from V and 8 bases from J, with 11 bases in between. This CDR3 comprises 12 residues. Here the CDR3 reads CASSSSGEEAFF. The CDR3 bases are TGTGCCAGCAGTTCCTCAGGTGAAGAAGCTTTCTTT.

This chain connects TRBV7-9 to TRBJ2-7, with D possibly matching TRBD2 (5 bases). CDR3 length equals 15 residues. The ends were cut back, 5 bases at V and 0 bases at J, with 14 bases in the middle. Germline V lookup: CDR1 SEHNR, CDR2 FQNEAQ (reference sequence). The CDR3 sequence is CASSPDFPSSYEQYF. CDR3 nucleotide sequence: TGTGCCAGCAGCCCGGACTTCCCAAGCTCCTACGAGCAGTACTTC.

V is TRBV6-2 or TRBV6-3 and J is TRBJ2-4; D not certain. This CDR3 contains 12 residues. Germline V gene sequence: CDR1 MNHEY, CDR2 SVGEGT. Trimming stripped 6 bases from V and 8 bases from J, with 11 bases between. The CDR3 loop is CASSSETDIQYF. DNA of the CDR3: TGTGCCAGCAGCTCTGAGACCGACATTCAGTACTTC.

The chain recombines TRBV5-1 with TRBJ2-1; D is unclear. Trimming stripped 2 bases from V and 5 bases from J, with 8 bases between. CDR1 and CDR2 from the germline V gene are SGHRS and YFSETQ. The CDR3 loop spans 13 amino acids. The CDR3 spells CASSLDSHNEQFF. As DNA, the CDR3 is TGCGCCAGCAGCTTAGACTCTCACAATGAGCAGTTCTTC.

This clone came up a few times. The CDR3 bases are TGTGCCAGCAGTTACCCTCGGGACAATGGTGAAAAACTGTTTTTT. The encoded protein is CASSYPRDNGEKLFF. The chain recombines TRBV6-5 with TRBJ1-4, with D possibly matching TRBD1 (6 bases). Germline V lookup: CDR1 MNHEY, CDR2 SVGAGI. Trimming removed 2 bases from V and 7 bases from J, with 14 bases in between. This CDR3 has 15 amino acids.

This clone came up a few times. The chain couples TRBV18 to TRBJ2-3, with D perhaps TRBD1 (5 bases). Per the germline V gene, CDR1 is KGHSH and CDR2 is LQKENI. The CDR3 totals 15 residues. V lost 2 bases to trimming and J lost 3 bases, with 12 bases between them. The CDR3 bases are TGTGCCAGCTCACCAATGGACATCTGGACAGATACGCAGTATTTT. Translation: CASSPMDIWTDTQYF.